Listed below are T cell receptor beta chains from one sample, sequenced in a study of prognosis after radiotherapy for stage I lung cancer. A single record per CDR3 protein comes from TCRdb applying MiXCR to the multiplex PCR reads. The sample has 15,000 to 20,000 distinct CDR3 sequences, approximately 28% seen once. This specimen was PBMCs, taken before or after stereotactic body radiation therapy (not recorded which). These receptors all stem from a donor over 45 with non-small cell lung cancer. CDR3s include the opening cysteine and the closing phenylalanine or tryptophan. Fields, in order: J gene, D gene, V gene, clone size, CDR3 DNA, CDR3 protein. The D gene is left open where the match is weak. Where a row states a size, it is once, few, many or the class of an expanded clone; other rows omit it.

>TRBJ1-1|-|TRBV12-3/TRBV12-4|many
TGTGCCAGCAGTTTGTCTGGGGGCACTGAAGCTTTCTTT
CASSLSGGTEAFF
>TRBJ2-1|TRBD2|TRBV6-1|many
TGTGCCAGCAAAAGGGGTCTGACTAGCGGGAAAGGGAATGAGCAGTTCTTC
CASKRGLTSGKGNEQFF
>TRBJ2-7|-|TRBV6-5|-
TGTGCCAGCAGTCCTCTAATGAAGAATCGCGAGCAGTACTTC
CASSPLMKNREQYF
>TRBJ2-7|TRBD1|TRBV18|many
TGTGCCAGCTCACGAGGACAGGGGTGGACCTACGAGCAGTACTTC
CASSRGQGWTYEQYF
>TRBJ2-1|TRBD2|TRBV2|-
TGTGCCAGCGGGGGACTAGCTGCAACTGCCTTC
CASGGLAATAF
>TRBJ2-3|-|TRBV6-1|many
TGTGCCAGCAAAGGACTAAACACAGATACGCAGTATTTT
CASKGLNTDTQYF
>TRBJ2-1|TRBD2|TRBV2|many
TGTGCCAGCACCAGGCCACTAGCGGGACTCCAACTGGACAATGAGCAGTTCTTC
CASTRPLAGLQLDNEQFF
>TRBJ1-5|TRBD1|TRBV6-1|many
TGTGCCAGCTGGGGAGGGGGCGTTCAGCCCCAGCATTTT
CASWGGGVQPQHF
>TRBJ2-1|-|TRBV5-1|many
TGCGCCAGCAGCTTGGGGCGCATCCCCTACAATGAGCAGTTCTTC
CASSLGRIPYNEQFF
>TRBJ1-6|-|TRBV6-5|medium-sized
TGTGCCAGCAGTTATAAGAGGGGTGGGAATTCACCCCTCCACTTT
CASSYKRGGNSPLHF
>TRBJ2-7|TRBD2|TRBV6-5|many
TGTGCCAGCAGTTCCCCTCCCGGTAGCGGGGCTTCCTACGAGCAGTACTTC
CASSSPPGSGASYEQYF
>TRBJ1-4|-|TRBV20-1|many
TGCAGTGCTGGGATACCAGACAGGCCCAATGAAAAACTGTTTTTT
CSAGIPDRPNEKLFF